The source of this T cell receptor (beta chain) is a study of patients and donors after allogeneic stem cell transplantation. CDR1 is SGHNT and CDR2 is YENEEA in the germline V gene. V lost 3 bases to trimming and J lost 7 bases, with 9 bases between them. This CDR3 is built from 12 residues. This clonotype showed up just a few times. TCRdb reprocessed the RT-PCR reads with MiXCR, giving one entry per CDR3 protein. The table has approximately 170,000 distinct CDR3 sequences, about 24% seen once; the top ten hold about 25%. Sequencing used blood, either unsorted or a sorted T cell fraction (not recorded which). This TCR was recovered from a human donor who was either an allogeneic HSCT recipient or a stem cell or donor lymphocyte infusion donor (not recorded which). It is not recorded whose cells these are; they may come from a transplant donor. This rearrangement joins TRBV11-3 to TRBJ1-2, with no clear D. The DNA of the CDR3 is TGTGCCAGCAGCTTCGCAGATTCTGGCTACACCTTC. This translates into CASSFADSGYTF. Variable domain in full (rest from reference TRBV11-3 and TRBJ1-2): EAGVVQSPRYKIIEKKQPVAFWCNPISGHNTLYWYLQNLGQGPELLIRYENEEAVDDSQLPKDRFSAERLKGVDSTLKIQPAELGDSAVYLCASSFADSGYTFGSGTRLTVV.